This TCR beta chain is from a study of T cell repertoires in cytomegalovirus infection. V lost 0 bases and J lost 4; bases outside the gene matches: 6. CDR1 SGHNT and CDR2 YYREEE come from the germline V gene (reference sequence). This CDR3 is 15 amino acids long. TCRdb analysed the reads with MiXCR anew, one entry per CDR3 protein. Of some 800,000 distinct CDR3 sequences in the sample, 32% were seen once. As regards this clonotype: Antigen specificity is unknown.

The chain employs TRBV5-4 and TRBJ1-1; 7 bases fit TRBD1. The sample here was cultured CD8+ T cells from PBMCs, taken from culture after CMV antigen stimulation. This TCR came from a human donor in good health (CMV status not recorded). Some clones in this sample may be carry-over from other donors' samples. The CDR3 reads CASSLGQGEATEAFF. For the CDR3, the DNA is TGTGCCAGCAGCTTGGGGCAGGGGGAGGCCACTGAAGCTTTCTTT.